This TCR beta chain was recovered during a study of T cells after posttransplantation cyclophosphamide. With respect to this clone: Its antigen is unidentified.

Germline trimming cut 4 bases from V and 10 bases from J; bases unmatched to any gene: 8. The CDR3 has 13 amino acids. Germline CDR1 and CDR2: SGHDT and YYEEEE. Treatment was busulfan-fludarabine conditioning, a marrow graft, and cyclophosphamide on days +3 and +4. The table came from immunoSEQ multiplex PCR; TCRdb's copy has only in-frame clones and leaves some out. The data show fewer than 45,000 clones, approximately 78% seen once. Study conclusions and caveats: After PTCy, TRB diversity resembled that of CNI/methotrexate controls. Donor CD8+ memory clones often dominated recipient blood repertoires at later times.

This sequence originates from a female patient aged 40 to 55 who received an allogeneic stem cell transplant from a related donor, was CMV-positive, and had no GVHD. Among the T cells, some may be from the graft donor. This sequence joins TRBV5-6 and TRBJ2-3; TRBD2 matches at 8 bases. The sample consisted of CD4+ T cells sorted from blood, taken roughly 250 weeks after a stem cell transplant with posttransplant cyclophosphamide. The CDR3 nucleotides read TGTGCCAGCAGCCCAACAGGACTAGCCGCGCAGTATTTT. Protein product: CASSPTGLAAQYF.